This passage covers 17 T cell receptor beta chains from one sample sequenced in a study of T cells in Graves' hyperthyroidism and ophthalmopathy. Amplification of TCR beta CDR3 regions used RNA as the template. During a first-round RT-PCR of the TCR CDR3, the HTBI primer set was used. One entry per CDR3 protein, called by TCRdb with MiXCR from the multiplex PCR reads. Found here are about 560,000 distinct CDR3 sequences, approximately 15% of them singletons; the top ten hold 18%. Sequences were obtained from blood. These receptors all stem from a woman younger than 30 with Graves' hyperthyroidism.

This clonotype was seen repeatedly, ten times or more. The chain combines TRBV20-1 with TRBJ1-6; D not certain. Germline loops: CDR1 DFQATT, CDR2 SNEGSKA (reference sequence). V dropped 5 bases and J dropped 6 bases, with 20 bases sitting between them. The length of the CDR3 is 16 residues. The CDR3 loop reads CSAPRGSGALNSPLHF. As DNA, the CDR3 is TGCAGTGCTCCTCGAGGGAGCGGAGCACTTAATTCACCCCTCCACTTT.

This clonotype was recorded at least ten times. The chain couples TRBV28 to TRBJ2-7; 8 bases align to TRBD1. The V segment lost 6 bases and the J segment 7 bases; nucleotides outside the gene matches: 11. This CDR3 has 14 residues. CDR1 MDHEN and CDR2 SYDVKM come from the germline V gene. The CDR3 coding sequence is TGTGCCAGCAGCCCGGGACAGGCCGAGGGGGAGCAGTACTTC. It is translated as CASSPGQAEGEQYF.

The count of this clonotype is one. A much larger clone lies a single base off, so this may be a read error. The chain has TRBV7-2 and TRBJ2-1; TRBD2 is a possible D gene (5 bases). The germline gives CDR1 SGHTA, CDR2 FQGNSA. There are 14 residues in the CDR3. The V end was cut by 3 bases, the J end by 6 bases, with 12 bases between. CDR3 nucleotide sequence: TGTGCCAGCAGCTTCAAGCGCGAGGGCAATGAGCAGTTCTTC. It codes for CASSFKREGNEQFF.

This clonotype was seen ten or more times. This chain connects TRBV27 to TRBJ2-5, with 10 bases identical to TRBD2. Trimming cost V 2 bases and J 5 bases; bases outside gene matches: 11. The CDR3 contains 17 residues. CDR1 is MNHEY and CDR2 is SMNVEV in the germline V gene (reference sequence). In DNA, the CDR3 is TGTGCCAGCAGTTTACAAAGCGGGAGGGCCGGTCGGGAGACCCAGTACTTC. Its translation is CASSLQSGRAGRETQYF.

The V and J genes are TRBV12-3 or TRBV12-4 and TRBJ2-2; 9 positions agree with TRBD2. The CDR3 is 15 amino acids. V shed 8 bases and J 2 bases; nucleotides not matched to a gene: 6. CDR3: CASPAGGLNTGELFF. CDR3 DNA: TGTGCCAGCCCCGCGGGGGGGCTAAACACCGGGGAGCTGTTTTTT.

Notes on this clonotype: A clone one base away is much larger, so this may be a read error. This chain joins TRBV20-1 and TRBJ2-1; 7 positions agree with TRBD2. The germline V gene has CDR1 DFQATT and CDR2 SNEGSKA (reference sequence). J lost 0 bases, V lost 4 bases, and 3 bases had no gene match. The CDR3 spans 14 residues. The CDR3, as DNA: TGCAGTGCTATAGCGGGTAGCTCCTACAATGAGCAGTTCTTC. Translation: CSAIAGSSYNEQFF.

The chain employs TRBV5-5 and TRBJ2-4; D is unclear. The CDR3 has 17 residues. In germline, CDR1 is SGHKS, CDR2 YYEKEE (reference sequence). V was shortened by 1 base and J by 1 base, with 15 bases between the two germline ends. This CDR3 is CASSLSLLLGAKNIQYF. CDR3 bases: TGTGCCAGCAGCTTGTCGCTTTTACTGGGGGCCAAAAACATTCAGTACTTC.

This clonotype was detected many times. This chain connects TRBV2 to TRBJ2-7, with D hard to call. The germline V gene encodes CDR1 SNHLY and CDR2 FYNNEI. Trimming took 5 bases from V and 4 from J, leaving 9 bases between them. CDR3 length: 12 amino acids. The CDR3 here is CASSTDRYEQYF. Here the CDR3 DNA reads TGTGCCAGCAGTACCGACCGATACGAGCAGTACTTC.

This clonotype was found many times. The DNA of the CDR3 is TGTGCCAGCAGCTTGCTAACAGGGGGCGAACCCAACGAGCAGTACTTC. It codes for CASSLLTGGEPNEQYF. This chain joins TRBV5-5 and TRBJ2-7; TRBD1 matches at 9 bases. The CDR3 extends over 16 amino acids. V lost 1 base to trimming and J lost 5 bases; unmatched junction nucleotides: 10. Germline V gene sequence: CDR1 SGHKS, CDR2 YYEKEE (reference sequence). Filled out from reference TRBV5-5 and TRBJ2-7, the complete variable domain reads DAGVTQSPTHLIKTRGQQVTLRCSPISGHKSVSWYQQVLGQGPQFIFQYYEKEERGRGNFPDRFSARQFPNYSSELNVNALLLGDSALYLCASSLLTGGEPNEQYFGPGTRLTVT.

The sample holds a few counts of this clonotype. The rearrangement uses TRBV2 and TRBJ2-6; tentatively, D is TRBD1 or TRBD2 (6 bases each). Trimming stripped 3 bases from V and 4 bases from J, with 13 bases between. CDR1 is SNHLY, CDR2 FYNNEI, per germline. The CDR3 has 16 residues. The CDR3 region is CASSDVGGQGANVLTF. The CDR3 nucleotides read TGTGCCAGCAGTGATGTTGGGGGGCAAGGGGCCAACGTCCTGACTTTC.

This clonotype was observed at least ten times. The chain recombines TRBV5-1 with TRBJ1-1, with D perhaps TRBD1 (5 bases). V was shortened by 3 bases and J by 1 base, with 10 bases between the two germline ends. The CDR3 has 14 residues. CDR1 SGHRS and CDR2 YFSETQ come from the germline V gene. The CDR3 region is CASSYDSRNTEAFF. CDR3 in DNA: TGCGCCAGCAGCTATGACAGCCGGAACACTGAAGCTTTCTTT. The full variable domain, in which reference TRBV5-1 and TRBJ1-1 provide the parts outside the CDR3, is KAGVTQTPRYLIKTRGQQVTLSCSPISGHRSVSWYQQTPGQGLQFLFEYFSETQRNKGNFPGRFSGRQFSNSRSEMNVSTLELGDSALYLCASSYDSRNTEAFFGQGTRLTVV.

About this clonotype: One base away lies a much larger clone, so this may be a sequencing read error. The J gene is TRBJ2-3, the V gene TRBV12-3 or TRBV12-4, with 7 bases aligning to TRBD2. CDR3 length equals 15 residues. Trimming removed 8 bases from V and 2 bases from J; junction bases left unmatched: 10. The CDR3 reads CASGGKAGFTDTQYF. CDR3 nucleotides: TGTGCCAGCGGTGGAAAAGCGGGGTTCACAGATACGCAGTATTTT.

This clonotype was found a few times. The chain carries TRBV11-2 and TRBJ1-4; the D is unclear. Looked up from germline, CDR1 is SGHAT and CDR2 is FQNNGV. The CDR3 sequence is 13 residues long. With 0 bases removed from V and 13 bases from J, the gap between germline ends came to 12 bases. CDR3 amino acids: CASSLDRTPGLFF. CDR3 DNA sequence: TGTGCCAGCAGCTTAGATAGAACCCCTGGACTGTTTTTT.

The chain joins TRBV12-3 or TRBV12-4 to TRBJ2-3; 10 bases align to TRBD2. CDR3 length: 16 residues. With 5 bases clipped from V and 2 bases from J, the junction kept 7 bases outside the gene matches. CDR3 amino acids: CASSPASGGTTDTQYF. CDR3 nucleotide sequence: TGTGCCAGCAGTCCGGCTAGCGGGGGTACCACAGATACGCAGTATTTT.

This clonotype was recorded at least ten times. The rearrangement links TRBV11-2 to TRBJ2-5, with 8 bases matching TRBD1. From germline, CDR1 is SGHAT and CDR2 FQNNGV. Germline trimming cut 3 bases from V and 14 bases from J; bases unmatched to any gene: 8. CDR3 length: 12 residues. The CDR3 loop is CASSFTGGLKYF. CDR3 DNA: TGTGCCAGCAGCTTCACAGGGGGATTGAAATACTTC.

This clonotype occurred many times. The chain recombines TRBV28 with TRBJ2-6, with TRBD2 matching 11 bases. Germline-derived CDR1 and CDR2 are MDHEN and SYDVKM. The CDR3 runs 18 residues. V trimming: 5 bases; J trimming: 2 bases; junction bases outside the gene matches: 8. Here the CDR3 DNA reads TGTGCCAGCAGTGTCGCTAGCGGGAGGTTCCCTGGGGCCAACGTCCTGACTTTC. Its protein is CASSVASGRFPGANVLTF.

This clonotype occurred a few times. The CDR3 sequence is CASSRQTIYNEQFF. The CDR3 DNA reads TGTGCCAGCTCGCGACAGACAATCTACAATGAGCAGTTCTTC. This chain joins TRBV18 and TRBJ2-1, with D tentatively TRBD1 (5 bases). Per germline, CDR1 KGHSH and CDR2 LQKENI. V was pared by 6 bases and J by 3 bases, with 12 bases between. The CDR3 contains 14 residues. Variable domain in full (rest from reference TRBV18 and TRBJ2-1): NAGVMQNPRHLVRRRGQEARLRCSPMKGHSHVYWYRQLPEEGLKFMVYLQKENIIDESGMPKERFSAEFPKEGPSILRIQQVVRGDSAAYFCASSRQTIYNEQFFGPGTRLTVL.